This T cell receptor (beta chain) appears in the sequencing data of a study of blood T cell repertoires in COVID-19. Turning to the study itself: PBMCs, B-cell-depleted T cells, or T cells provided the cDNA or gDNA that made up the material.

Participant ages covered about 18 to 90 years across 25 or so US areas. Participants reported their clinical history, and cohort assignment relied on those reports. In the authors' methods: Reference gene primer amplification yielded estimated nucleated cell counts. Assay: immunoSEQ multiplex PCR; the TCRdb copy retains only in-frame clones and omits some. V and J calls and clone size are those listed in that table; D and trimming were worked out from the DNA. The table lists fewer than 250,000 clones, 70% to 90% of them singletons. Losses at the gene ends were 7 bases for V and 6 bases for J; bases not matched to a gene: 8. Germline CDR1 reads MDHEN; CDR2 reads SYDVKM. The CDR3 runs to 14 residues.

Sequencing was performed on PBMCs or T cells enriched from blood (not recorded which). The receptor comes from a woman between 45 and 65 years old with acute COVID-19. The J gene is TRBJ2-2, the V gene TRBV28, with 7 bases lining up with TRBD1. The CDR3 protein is CASTTGVWAGELFF. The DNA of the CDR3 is TGTGCCAGCACCACAGGGGTTTGGGCCGGGGAGCTGTTTTTT.